These 30 T cell receptor beta chains share one sample of origin, sequenced in a study of T-cell reconstitution after alpha-beta-depleted transplantation in children. Molecular barcoding with unique molecular identifiers was used for the TCRbeta library. TCRdb processed the PCR reads anew with MiXCR; each CDR3 protein has one entry. Among about 500,000 distinct CDR3 sequences listed, about 33% were seen once. The starting material was PBMCs from the stem cell graft donor, obtained from the stem cell graft. These receptors were obtained from a human donor who donated a stem cell graft to a child with aplastic anemia.

This chain links TRBV2 with TRBJ2-3; 7 bases fit TRBD2. This CDR3 has 15 amino acids. Germline V gene sequence: CDR1 SNHLY, CDR2 FYNNEI. Germline trimming cut 6 bases from V and 2 bases from J; bases unmatched to any gene: 8. The CDR3 region is CASSGGLGVTDTQYF. DNA of the CDR3: TGTGCCAGCAGCGGGGGGTTGGGAGTCACAGATACGCAGTATTTT.

This rearrangement joins TRBV6-2 or TRBV6-3 to TRBJ2-3; TRBD1 might be the D (6 bases). V dropped 6 bases and J dropped 5 bases, with 18 bases sitting between them. Germline V gives CDR1 MNHEY, CDR2 SVGEGT. This CDR3 comprises 15 residues. CDR3: CASRPDRPLRDTQYF. CDR3 bases: TGTGCCAGCAGACCCGACAGGCCCCTCCGAGATACGCAGTATTTT.

This clonotype was picked up one time. This chain uses TRBV29-1 with TRBJ1-3; D ambiguous. The V end lost 3 bases, the J end lost 3 bases, and 12 bases lay between the germline ends. This CDR3 has 14 amino acids. The germline CDR1 and CDR2 sequences are SQVTM and ANQGSEA. CDR3 sequence: CSVERPSSGNTIYF. Here the CDR3 DNA reads TGCAGCGTTGAGCGTCCATCCAGTGGAAACACCATATATTTT.

This clonotype was detected many times. The J gene is TRBJ2-7, the V gene TRBV5-3; D gene ambiguous. TRBV5-3 is flagged as an ORF with uncertain function. The V end was cut by 1 base, the J end by 3 bases, with 17 bases between. The CDR3 runs 16 residues. CDR3 DNA sequence: TGTGCCAGAAGCTTGATTAGCCCCGGGCATGACTACGAGCAGTACGTC. It codes for CARSLISPGHDYEQYV.

The J gene is TRBJ1-1, the V gene TRBV7-9; no firm D call. V was shortened by 4 bases and J by 6 bases, with 6 bases between the two germline ends. The CDR3 is 11 residues long. CDR1 SEHNR and CDR2 FQNEAQ come from the germline V gene (reference sequence). The CDR3 nucleotides are TGTGCCAGCAGCTGGAGGGCTGAAGCTTTCTTT. This gives the protein CASSWRAEAFF.

In this sample, this clonotype turned up a few times. The chain employs TRBV7-2 and TRBJ2-1; 7 positions match TRBD1. The germline V gene encodes CDR1 SGHTA and CDR2 FQGNSA. The CDR3 is 17 residues long. Germline trimming cut 5 bases from V and 2 bases from J; bases unmatched to any gene: 12. The CDR3 loop is CASSRRREQGPYNEQFF. The CDR3 coding sequence is TGTGCCAGCAGCCGGAGGAGAGAACAGGGGCCCTACAATGAGCAGTTCTTC.

This clonotype has just a few counts. CDR3 DNA: TGTGCCACCAGCAGAGGTGGGGGCGCAAACACTGAAGCTTTCTTT. Amino acid sequence: CATSRGGGANTEAFF. The gene calls are TRBV15 and TRBJ1-1; D possibly corresponds to TRBD1 (6 bases). Trimming pared 1 base from V and 2 bases from J, leaving 11 bases between. The V gene's germline CDR1 is LNHNV and CDR2 YYDKDF (reference sequence). The CDR3 extends over 15 amino acids. The full variable domain, completed using reference TRBV15 and TRBJ1-1, is DAMVIQNPRYQVTQFGKPVTLSCSQTLNHNVMYWYQQKSSQAPKLLFHYYDKDFNNEADTPDNFQSRRPNTSFCFLDIRSPGLGDTAMYLCATSRGGGANTEAFFGQGTRLTVV.

The chain couples TRBV7-9 to TRBJ1-1; no clear D gene. V was pared by 1 base and J by 6 bases, with 6 bases between. CDR3 length: 12 amino acids. CDR1 and CDR2 (germline): SEHNR, FQNEAQ (reference sequence). CDR3 sequence reads: CASSLVSSEAFF. The CDR3 DNA is TGTGCCAGCAGCTTAGTAAGCTCTGAAGCTTTCTTT.

The chain links TRBV28 to TRBJ2-3; the D is unclear. V lost 6 bases to trimming and J lost 1 base, with 17 bases between them. Germline CDR1 MDHEN, CDR2 SYDVKM. CDR3 length: 16 residues. The CDR3 DNA follows: TGTGCCAGCAGCCACTGGGATGGGTCAGGCACAGATACGCAGTATTTT. Translation gives CASSHWDGSGTDTQYF.

Comment on this clonotype: A read error is possible here, since a much larger clone lies one base away. This rearrangement joins TRBV9 to TRBJ2-5; possible D gene TRBD1, 6 bases. V was trimmed by 4 bases and J by 1 base, leaving 14 bases between them. The CDR3 runs to 15 residues. CDR1 is SGDLS and CDR2 is YYNGEE in the germline V gene. CDR3 in amino acids: CASSIGTIIQETQYF. The CDR3 nucleotides are TGTGCCAGCAGCATAGGGACAATTATCCAAGAGACCCAGTACTTC.

The chain uses TRBV27 and TRBJ1-5; a weak D match, TRBD1 (6 bases). The V gene lost 5 bases and the J gene lost 7 bases, with 24 bases spanning the gap. This CDR3 spans 17 amino acids. Germline V gives CDR1 MNHEY, CDR2 SMNVEV (reference sequence). The CDR3 sequence: CASSNIITGKLRQPQHF. In nucleotides, the CDR3 is TGTGCCAGCAGTAATATAATAACAGGGAAGTTGCGGCAGCCCCAGCATTTT.

The rearrangement links TRBV20-1 to TRBJ2-5; possibly TRBD2 for D (5 bases). Germline V gives CDR1 DFQATT, CDR2 SNEGSKA (reference sequence). The CDR3 length is 12 residues. CDR3 nucleotides: TGCCACCCGGGAAACAGTGTAGAGACCCAGTACTTC. This encodes CHPGNSVETQYF.

The table lists this clonotype with a few counts. This chain joins TRBV29-1 and TRBJ2-7; D is unresolved. Germline loops: CDR1 SQVTM, CDR2 ANQGSEA. The CDR3 runs to 11 residues. Trimming took 5 bases from V and 4 from J, leaving 9 bases between them. This chain's CDR3 is CSVYGPYEQYF. The CDR3 DNA reads as TGCAGCGTTTATGGCCCGTACGAGCAGTACTTC.

This clonotype was picked up a small number of times. The chain is built from TRBV4-3 and TRBJ2-3; D is unresolved. This CDR3 is built from 13 residues. Germline values: CDR1 LGHNA, CDR2 YSLEER. V lost 5 bases and J lost 1, with 7 bases in between. DNA for the CDR3: TGCGCCAGCAGCGATCATGGCACAGATACGCAGTATTTT. Its protein product is CASSDHGTDTQYF.

The J gene is TRBJ1-4, the V gene TRBV20-1, with 10 bases matching TRBD1. V lost 3 bases to trimming and J lost 0 bases; unmatched junction nucleotides: 4. This CDR3 region has 16 residues. Germline lookup yields CDR1 DFQATT and CDR2 SNEGSKA (reference sequence). CDR3 sequence reads: CSASWGTGATNEKLFF. The CDR3 bases are TGCAGTGCTAGCTGGGGGACAGGGGCAACTAATGAAAAACTGTTTTTT.

V usage is TRBV20-1 and J usage is TRBJ2-1; 8 bases align to TRBD2. There are 15 residues in the CDR3. Losses at the gene ends were 6 bases for V and 2 bases for J; bases not matched to a gene: 9. Germline V lookup: CDR1 DFQATT, CDR2 SNEGSKA (reference sequence). The CDR3 coding sequence is TGCAGTGCGAGCTCTATGGGACTAGCCTACAATGAGCAGTTCTTC. Translated: CSASSMGLAYNEQFF.

This chain connects TRBV12-3 or TRBV12-4 to TRBJ1-1; D gene uncertain. The CDR3 covers 15 residues. Trimming pared 1 base from V and 1 base from J, leaving 10 bases between. The CDR3 sequence is CASSLVSATNTEAFF. As DNA, the CDR3 is TGTGCCAGCAGTTTAGTATCAGCAACGAACACTGAAGCTTTCTTT.

The gene calls are TRBV12-3 or TRBV12-4 and TRBJ2-1; D is unresolved. The V end was cut by 3 bases, the J end by 8 bases, with 5 bases between. The CDR3 extends over 11 amino acids. The CDR3 region is CASSFAYEQFF. CDR3 bases: TGTGCCAGCAGTTTCGCCTATGAGCAGTTCTTC.

A few counts support this clonotype. The genes are TRBV29-1 and TRBJ2-2; D perhaps matches TRBD2 (5 bases). The germline gives CDR1 SQVTM, CDR2 ANQGSEA. With 0 bases removed from V and 2 bases from J, the gap between germline ends came to 10 bases. This CDR3 has 15 residues. For the CDR3, the DNA is TGCAGCGTTGAAGACCGAGGGAGTAACACCGGGGAGCTGTTTTTT. Protein: CSVEDRGSNTGELFF.

The chain uses TRBV11-2 and TRBJ1-1; D gene unclear. The CDR3 spans 12 residues. Germline CDR1 SGHAT, CDR2 FQNNGV. Trimming took 5 bases from V and 6 from J, leaving 10 bases between them. The DNA for the CDR3 is TGTGCCAGCAGCCCGATCGTGTCTGAAGCTTTCTTT. Translated, it gives CASSPIVSEAFF.

CDR3 protein: CASSQDTATNTGELFF. The CDR3 DNA reads TGCGCCAGCAGCCAAGATACAGCTACGAACACCGGGGAGCTGTTTTTT. This rearrangement joins TRBV4-3 to TRBJ2-2; no clear D gene. V was cut by 0 bases and J by 0 bases, with 8 bases left in between. The germline V gene encodes CDR1 LGHNA and CDR2 YSLEER. This CDR3 spans 16 amino acids.

This clonotype appeared a few times. The V call is TRBV20-1, the J call TRBJ2-3; unclear D gene. In germline, CDR1 is DFQATT, CDR2 SNEGSKA (reference sequence). The CDR3 covers 13 residues. V was pared by 2 bases and J by 6 bases, with 12 bases between. CDR3 amino acids: CSARRPEPDTQYF. The CDR3 nucleotides are TGCAGTGCTAGACGACCAGAGCCCGATACGCAGTATTTT.

The chain links TRBV7-2 to TRBJ2-1; D is possibly TRBD1 (5 bases). Germline CDR1 is SGHTA and CDR2 is FQGNSA. The CDR3 has 14 residues. The germline V and J ends were trimmed by 1 base and 6 bases, with 10 bases remaining between them. This CDR3 reads CASSLVPQGNEQFF. In DNA, the CDR3 is TGTGCCAGCAGCTTAGTTCCCCAGGGCAATGAGCAGTTCTTC.

The chain links TRBV20-1 to TRBJ1-4; 7 bases agree with TRBD1. Germline V gene sequence: CDR1 DFQATT, CDR2 SNEGSKA (reference sequence). The J segment lost 8 bases and the V segment lost 6 bases, leaving 12 bases of the junction unmatched. The CDR3 covers 14 residues. The CDR3 reads CSAPPTGRGEKLFF. In DNA form, the CDR3 reads TGCAGTGCCCCCCCGACAGGGAGGGGGGAAAAACTGTTTTTT.

V is TRBV19 and J is TRBJ2-7; the match to TRBD2 covers 12 bases. The germline V gene encodes CDR1 LNHDA and CDR2 SQIVND (reference sequence). After removal of 10 bases from V and 4 bases from J, the junction contained 11 bases not matched to a gene. This CDR3 spans 15 amino acids. The CDR3: CATKAGLAGLYEQYF. For the CDR3, the DNA is TGTGCCACCAAAGCGGGACTAGCGGGCCTTTACGAGCAGTACTTC.

This clonotype was observed a handful of times. This chain joins TRBV20-1 and TRBJ1-1; D remains ambiguous. The CDR3 length is 13 residues. V gave up 6 bases and J gave up 0 bases, with 11 bases separating them. CDR1 is DFQATT and CDR2 is SNEGSKA in the germline V gene (reference sequence). CDR3 sequence reads: CSANPSMNTEAFF. The CDR3 DNA is TGCAGTGCAAACCCGAGTATGAACACTGAAGCTTTCTTT.

The chain links TRBV27 to TRBJ1-3, with D possibly being TRBD1 (6 bases). Germline assignment: CDR1 MNHEY and CDR2 SMNVEV (reference sequence). V lost 5 bases and J lost 4, with 15 bases in between. CDR3 length: 15 residues. In DNA form, the CDR3 reads TGTGCCAGCAGTCAACAGGGAATCTGGGGAAACACCATATATTTT. Translating it yields CASSQQGIWGNTIYF.

Of note for this clonotype: Sequence at one end of the junction differs from germline and may be a read error. V usage is TRBV12-3 or TRBV12-4 and J usage is TRBJ1-1; D call uncertain. This CDR3 contains 11 residues. Here the CDR3 reads CASSQYPPPIF. The DNA of the CDR3 is TGTGCCAGCAGCCAATATCCTCCTCCCATCTTT.

This clonotype was counted between two and nine times. The CDR3 loop is CASSDHRAYGPPDTQYF. CDR3 coding DNA: TGTGCCAGCAGTGATCACAGAGCGTACGGTCCCCCAGATACGCAGTATTTT. This chain links TRBV25-1 with TRBJ2-3; no clear D gene. The V gene lost 3 bases and the J gene lost 4 bases, with 20 bases spanning the gap. CDR3 length equals 17 residues. Germline CDR1 is MGHDK and CDR2 is SYGVNS.

V and J are TRBV4-2 and TRBJ2-7; D gene unclear. CDR1 LGHNA and CDR2 YNFKEQ come from the germline V gene. This CDR3 contains 14 residues. V dropped 0 bases and J dropped 7 bases, with 13 bases sitting between them. CDR3 sequence reads: CASSQEPGYEEQYF. For the CDR3, the DNA is TGTGCCAGCAGCCAAGAACCCGGTTACGAGGAGCAGTACTTC.